The present entry profiles one T cell receptor beta chain with its context. This specimen comes from a study of T cells in tuberculosis. Sequenced by immunoSEQ multiplex PCR; TCRdb stores in-frame clones only, minus some. Here the sample spans tens of thousands of clones, approximately 81% being singletons. Thawed, overnight-rested PBMC were stained with GMM-loaded CD1B tetramer, viability dye and anti-CD3, then sorted. CD1B tetramers were loaded with Rhodococcus equi-derived C32 glucose monomycolate. Deletions cut 0 bases from V and 0 bases from J, with 12 bases between. Germline CDR1 MDHEN, CDR2 SYDVKM. The CDR3 has 18 residues.

The clonotype originates from an adult woman with latent tuberculosis. Sample: CD1b-GMM tetramer-negative cells sorted from PBMCs. The rearrangement joins TRBV28 to TRBJ1-6, with D tentatively TRBD1 (5 bases). This chain's CDR3 is CASSLWGQASSYNSPLHF. In DNA, the CDR3 is TGTGCCAGCAGTTTATGGGGGCAGGCGAGCTCCTATAATTCACCCCTCCACTTT.